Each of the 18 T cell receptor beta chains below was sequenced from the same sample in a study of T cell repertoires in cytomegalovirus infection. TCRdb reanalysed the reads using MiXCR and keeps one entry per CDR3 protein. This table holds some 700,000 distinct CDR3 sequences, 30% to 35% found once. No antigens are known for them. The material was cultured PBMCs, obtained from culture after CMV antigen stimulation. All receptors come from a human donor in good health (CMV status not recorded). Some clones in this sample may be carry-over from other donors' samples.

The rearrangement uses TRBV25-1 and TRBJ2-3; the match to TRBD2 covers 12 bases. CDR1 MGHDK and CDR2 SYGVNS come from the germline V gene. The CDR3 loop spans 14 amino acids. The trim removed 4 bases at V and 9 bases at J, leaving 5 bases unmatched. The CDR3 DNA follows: TGTGCCAGCAGTGGCACTAGCGGGAGGCCAACGCAGTATTTT. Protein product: CASSGTSGRPTQYF. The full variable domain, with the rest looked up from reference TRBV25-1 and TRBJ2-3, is EADIYQTPRYLVIGTGKKITLECSQTMGHDKMYWYQQDPGMELHLIHYSYGVNSTEKGDLSSESTVSRIRTEHFPLTLESARPSHTSQYLCASSGTSGRPTQYFGPGTRLTVL.

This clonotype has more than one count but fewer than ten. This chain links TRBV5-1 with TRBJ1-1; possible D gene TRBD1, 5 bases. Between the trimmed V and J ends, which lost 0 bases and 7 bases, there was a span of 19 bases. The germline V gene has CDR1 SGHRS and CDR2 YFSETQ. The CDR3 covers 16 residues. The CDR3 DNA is TGCGCCAGCAGCTTGGCCCGCTCGGGGACGTGGGTTGAAGCTTTCTTT. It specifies CASSLARSGTWVEAFF.

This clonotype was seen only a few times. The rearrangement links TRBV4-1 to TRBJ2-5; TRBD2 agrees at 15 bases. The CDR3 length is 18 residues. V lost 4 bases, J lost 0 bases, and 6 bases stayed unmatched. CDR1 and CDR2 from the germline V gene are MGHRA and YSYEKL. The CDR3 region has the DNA TGCGCCAGCAGCCTGGGACTAGCGGGGGGTATGTACCAAGAGACCCAGTACTTC. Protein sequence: CASSLGLAGGMYQETQYF.

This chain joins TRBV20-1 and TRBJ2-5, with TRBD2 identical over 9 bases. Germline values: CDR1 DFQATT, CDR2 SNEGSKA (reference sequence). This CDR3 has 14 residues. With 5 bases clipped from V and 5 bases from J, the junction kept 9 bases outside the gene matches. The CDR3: CSAPQSGGSETQYF. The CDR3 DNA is TGCAGTGCTCCTCAAAGCGGGGGGTCGGAGACCCAGTACTTC.

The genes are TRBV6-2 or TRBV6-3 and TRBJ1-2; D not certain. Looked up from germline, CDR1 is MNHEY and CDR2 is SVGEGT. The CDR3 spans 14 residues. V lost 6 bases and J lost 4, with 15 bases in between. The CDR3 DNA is TGTGCCAGCAGCCCCTCCGTCAGGACCTATGGCTACACCTTC. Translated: CASSPSVRTYGYTF.

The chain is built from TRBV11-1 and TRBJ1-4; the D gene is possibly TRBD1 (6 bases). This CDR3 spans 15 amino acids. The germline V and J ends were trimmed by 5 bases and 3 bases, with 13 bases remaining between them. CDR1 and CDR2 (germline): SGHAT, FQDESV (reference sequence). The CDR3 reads CASSVSQGPNEKLFF. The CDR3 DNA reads TGTGCCAGCAGCGTAAGCCAGGGGCCTAATGAAAAACTGTTTTTT.

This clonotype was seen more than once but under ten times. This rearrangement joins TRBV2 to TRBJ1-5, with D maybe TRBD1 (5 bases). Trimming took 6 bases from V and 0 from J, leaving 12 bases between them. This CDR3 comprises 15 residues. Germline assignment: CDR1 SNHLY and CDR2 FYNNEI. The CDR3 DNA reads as TGTGCCAGCAGGAATTCAGGGTCTAGCAATCAGCCCCAGCATTTT. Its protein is CASRNSGSSNQPQHF.

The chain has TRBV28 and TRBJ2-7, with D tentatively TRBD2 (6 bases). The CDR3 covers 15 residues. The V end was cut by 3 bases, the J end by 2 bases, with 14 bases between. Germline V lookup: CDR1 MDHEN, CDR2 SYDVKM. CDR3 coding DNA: TGTGCCAGCAGTTTTGGCGGGACCCCGCCCTACGAGCAGTACTTC. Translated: CASSFGGTPPYEQYF. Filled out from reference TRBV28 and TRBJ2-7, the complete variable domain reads DVKVTQSSRYLVKRTGEKVFLECVQDMDHENMFWYRQDPGLGLRLIYFSYDVKMKEKGDIPEGYSVSREKKERFSLILESASTNQTSMYLCASSFGGTPPYEQYFGPGTRLTVT.

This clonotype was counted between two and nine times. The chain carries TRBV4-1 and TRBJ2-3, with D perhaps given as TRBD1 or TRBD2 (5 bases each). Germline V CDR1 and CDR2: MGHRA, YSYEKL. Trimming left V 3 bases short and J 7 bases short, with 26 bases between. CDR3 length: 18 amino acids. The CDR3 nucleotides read TGCGCCAGCAGCCAGATCCTTGGGACGGTTAGAAGCGTGAATACGCAGTATTTT. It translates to CASSQILGTVRSVNTQYF.

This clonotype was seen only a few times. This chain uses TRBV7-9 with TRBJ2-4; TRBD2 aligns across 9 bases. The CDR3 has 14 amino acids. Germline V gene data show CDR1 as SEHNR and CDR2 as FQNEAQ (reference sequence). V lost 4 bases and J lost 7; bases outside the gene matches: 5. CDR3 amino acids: CASSSGLARNIQYF. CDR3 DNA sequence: TGTGCCAGCAGCTCCGGACTAGCGAGGAACATTCAGTACTTC.

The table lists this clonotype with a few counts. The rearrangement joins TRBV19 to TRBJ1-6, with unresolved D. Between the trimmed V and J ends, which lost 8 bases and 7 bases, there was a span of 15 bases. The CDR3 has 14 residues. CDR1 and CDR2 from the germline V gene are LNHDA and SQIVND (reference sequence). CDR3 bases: TGTGCCAGTGCCGTAGGGCAGAGGAATTCACCCCTCCACTTT. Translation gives CASAVGQRNSPLHF.

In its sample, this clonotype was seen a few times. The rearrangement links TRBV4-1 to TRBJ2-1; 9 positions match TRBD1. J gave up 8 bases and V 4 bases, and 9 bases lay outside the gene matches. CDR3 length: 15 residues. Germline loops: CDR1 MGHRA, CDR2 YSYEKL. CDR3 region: CASSRLGTGPDEQFF. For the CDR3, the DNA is TGCGCCAGCAGCCGGCTGGGGACAGGGCCTGATGAGCAGTTCTTC.

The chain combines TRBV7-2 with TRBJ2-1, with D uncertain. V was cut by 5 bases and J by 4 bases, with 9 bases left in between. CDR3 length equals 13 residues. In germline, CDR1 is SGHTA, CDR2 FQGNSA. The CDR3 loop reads CASSPLEYNEQFF. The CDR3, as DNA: TGTGCCAGCAGCCCCTTAGAGTACAATGAGCAGTTCTTC. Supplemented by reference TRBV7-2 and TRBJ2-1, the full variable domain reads GAGVSQSPSNKVTEKGKDVELRCDPISGHTALYWYRQSLGQGLEFLIYFQGNSAPDKSGLPSDRFSAERTGGSVSTLTIQRTQQEDSAVYLCASSPLEYNEQFFGPGTRLTVL.

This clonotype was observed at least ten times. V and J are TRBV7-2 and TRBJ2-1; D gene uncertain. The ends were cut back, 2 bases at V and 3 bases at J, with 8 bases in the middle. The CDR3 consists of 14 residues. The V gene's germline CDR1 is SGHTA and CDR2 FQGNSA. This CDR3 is CASSLRANYNEQFF. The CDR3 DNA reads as TGTGCCAGCAGCTTACGGGCTAACTACAATGAGCAGTTCTTC.

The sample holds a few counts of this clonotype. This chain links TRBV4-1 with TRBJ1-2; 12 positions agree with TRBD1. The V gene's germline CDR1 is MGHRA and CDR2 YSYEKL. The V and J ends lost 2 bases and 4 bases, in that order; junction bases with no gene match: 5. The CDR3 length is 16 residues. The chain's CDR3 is CASSQRDRGQSYGYTF. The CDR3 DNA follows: TGCGCCAGCAGCCAACGGGACAGGGGGCAGAGCTATGGCTACACCTTC.

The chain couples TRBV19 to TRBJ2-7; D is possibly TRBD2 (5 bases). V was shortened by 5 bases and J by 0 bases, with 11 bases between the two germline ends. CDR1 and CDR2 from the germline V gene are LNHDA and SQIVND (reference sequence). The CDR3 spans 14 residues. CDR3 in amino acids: CASSFRLFSYEQYF. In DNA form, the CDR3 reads TGTGCCAGTAGTTTCAGACTATTCTCCTACGAGCAGTACTTC.

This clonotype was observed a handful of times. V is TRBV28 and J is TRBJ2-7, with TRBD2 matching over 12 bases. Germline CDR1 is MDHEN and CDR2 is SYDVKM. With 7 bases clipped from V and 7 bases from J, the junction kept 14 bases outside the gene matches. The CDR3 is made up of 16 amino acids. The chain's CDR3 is CASKQTSGLAGKEQYF. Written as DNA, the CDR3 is TGTGCCAGCAAGCAGACTAGCGGACTAGCGGGGAAAGAGCAGTACTTC.

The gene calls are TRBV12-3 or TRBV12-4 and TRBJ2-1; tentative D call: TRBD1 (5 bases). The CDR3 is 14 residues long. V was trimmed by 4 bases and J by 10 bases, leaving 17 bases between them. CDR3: CASSSTPQVQEQFF. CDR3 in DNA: TGTGCCAGCAGTTCGACTCCACAGGTGCAGGAGCAGTTCTTC.